What follows are 8 T cell receptor beta chains derived from one specimen sequenced in a study of T cell repertoires in cytomegalovirus infection. MiXCR, applied by TCRdb to the reads, yields one record per CDR3 protein. The table shows 150,000 to 200,000 distinct CDR3 sequences, with 28% occurring only once. The specimen was PBMCs. These receptor sequences come from a human donor in good health (CMV status not recorded). Some clones in this sample may be carry-over from other donors' samples.

The genes are TRBV12-3 or TRBV12-4 and TRBJ1-1, with 7 bases that match TRBD1. Trimming removed 5 bases from V and 0 bases from J; junction bases left unmatched: 9. The CDR3 contains 16 residues. CDR3 bases: TGTGCCAGCAGTCGCGGGACAGCTTCTATGAACACTGAAGCTTTCTTT. Translating gives CASSRGTASMNTEAFF.

This clonotype was seen ten or more times. This chain uses TRBV12-3 or TRBV12-4 with TRBJ2-2, with D perhaps matching TRBD2 (5 bases). This CDR3 spans 13 amino acids. The V end lost 2 bases, the J end lost 5 bases, and 6 bases lay between the germline ends. The CDR3, as DNA: TGTGCCAGCAGTTTACGGGAAACCGGGGAGCTGTTTTTT. This codes for CASSLRETGELFF.

This chain uses TRBV12-3 or TRBV12-4 with TRBJ2-5; no firm D call. This CDR3 comprises 13 residues. Trimming stripped 4 bases from V and 4 bases from J, with 10 bases between. The CDR3 DNA is TGTGCCAGCAGTTATGTGCCGGGAGAGACCCAGTACTTC. This sequence encodes CASSYVPGETQYF.

This clonotype was counted ten times or more. The chain couples TRBV12-3 or TRBV12-4 to TRBJ2-5; 9 nucleotides align to TRBD1. V lost 7 bases and J lost 4; bases outside the gene matches: 4. There are 13 residues in the CDR3. The CDR3 reads CASTQTGGETQYF. The CDR3 DNA reads as TGTGCCAGCACCCAGACAGGGGGAGAGACCCAGTACTTC.

This clonotype was picked up a small number of times. The chain carries TRBV29-1 and TRBJ2-5; D ambiguous. CDR3 size: 13 residues. The germline gives CDR1 SQVTM, CDR2 ANQGSEA. The V and J ends lost 0 bases and 4 bases respectively, with 9 bases between them. The CDR3 region has the DNA TGCAGCGTTGAAGATTTGGGCGTAGAGACCCAGTACTTC. Protein: CSVEDLGVETQYF.

The chain recombines TRBV6-2 or TRBV6-3 with TRBJ1-1; maybe TRBD1 (5 bases). Germline V gene lookup returns CDR1 MNHEY and CDR2 SVGEGT. Trimming shortened V by 7 bases and J by 1 base, and 16 bases separated the two germline ends. CDR3 length: 15 residues. As DNA, the CDR3 is TGTGCCAGCACCCTCCAACAGAGGGGGAACACTGAAGCTTTCTTT. Encoded protein: CASTLQQRGNTEAFF.

V usage is TRBV7-8 and J usage is TRBJ2-7, with D possibly TRBD1 on 5 matching bases. Per the germline V gene, CDR1 is SGHVS and CDR2 is FQNEAQ. V was pared by 5 bases and J by 3 bases, with 14 bases between. This CDR3 has 14 residues. In nucleotides, the CDR3 is TGTGCCAGCAGCCTCGCGGACATGCGCTACGAGCAGTACTTC. This encodes CASSLADMRYEQYF.

The chain combines TRBV19 with TRBJ2-6; the match to TRBD1 covers 11 bases. V dropped 2 bases and J dropped 0; count of bases not matched to a gene: 15. Germline CDR1 LNHDA, CDR2 SQIVND (reference sequence). There are 22 residues in the CDR3. The CDR3 is CASSIPDRGQGERSSGANVLTF. The DNA for the CDR3 is TGTGCCAGTAGTATACCGGACAGGGGGCAAGGGGAGAGAAGCTCTGGGGCCAACGTCCTGACTTTC.